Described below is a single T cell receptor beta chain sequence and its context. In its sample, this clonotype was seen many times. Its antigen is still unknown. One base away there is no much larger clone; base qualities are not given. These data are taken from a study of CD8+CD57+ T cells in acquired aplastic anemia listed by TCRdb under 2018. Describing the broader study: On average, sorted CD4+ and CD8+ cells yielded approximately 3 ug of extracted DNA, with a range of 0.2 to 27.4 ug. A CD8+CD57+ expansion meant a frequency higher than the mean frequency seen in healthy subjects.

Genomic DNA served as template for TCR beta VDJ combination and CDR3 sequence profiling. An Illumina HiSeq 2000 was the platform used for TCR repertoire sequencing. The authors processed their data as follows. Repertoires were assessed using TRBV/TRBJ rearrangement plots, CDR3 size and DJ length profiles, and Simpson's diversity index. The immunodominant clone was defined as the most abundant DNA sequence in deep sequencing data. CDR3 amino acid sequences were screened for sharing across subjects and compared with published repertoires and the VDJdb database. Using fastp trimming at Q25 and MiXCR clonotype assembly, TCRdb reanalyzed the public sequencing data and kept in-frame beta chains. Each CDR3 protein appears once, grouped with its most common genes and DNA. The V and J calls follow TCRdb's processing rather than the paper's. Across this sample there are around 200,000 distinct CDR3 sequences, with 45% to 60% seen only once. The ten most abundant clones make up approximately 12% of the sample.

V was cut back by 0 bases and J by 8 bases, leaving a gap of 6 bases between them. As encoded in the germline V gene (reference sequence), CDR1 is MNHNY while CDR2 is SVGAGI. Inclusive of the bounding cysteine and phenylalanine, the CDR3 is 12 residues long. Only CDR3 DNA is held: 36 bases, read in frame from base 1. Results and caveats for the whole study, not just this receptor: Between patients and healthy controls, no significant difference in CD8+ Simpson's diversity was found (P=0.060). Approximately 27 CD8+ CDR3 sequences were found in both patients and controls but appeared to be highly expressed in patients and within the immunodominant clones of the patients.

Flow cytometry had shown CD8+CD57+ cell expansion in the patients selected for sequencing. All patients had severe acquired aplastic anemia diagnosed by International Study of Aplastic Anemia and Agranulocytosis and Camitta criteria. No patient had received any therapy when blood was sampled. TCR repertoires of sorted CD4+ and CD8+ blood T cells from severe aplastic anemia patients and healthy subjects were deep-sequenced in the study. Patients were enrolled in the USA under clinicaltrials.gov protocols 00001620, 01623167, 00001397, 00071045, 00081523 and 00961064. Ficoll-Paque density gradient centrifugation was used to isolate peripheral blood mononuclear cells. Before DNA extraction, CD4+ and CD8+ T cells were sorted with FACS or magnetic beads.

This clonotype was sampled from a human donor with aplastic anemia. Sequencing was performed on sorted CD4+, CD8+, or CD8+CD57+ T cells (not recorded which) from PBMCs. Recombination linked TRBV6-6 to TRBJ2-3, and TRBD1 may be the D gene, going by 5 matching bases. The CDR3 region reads CASSYSDSTQYF. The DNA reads TGTGCCAGCAGTTACTCAGACAGTACGCAGTATTTT.